This entry concerns a single T cell receptor beta chain. Its antigen is not known. This sample was included in a study of cytomegalovirus exposure and HLA in healthy donors. Study-level results: Presence/absence analyses supposed approximately even sequencing depth among donors. Previous analysis showed most TCR beta V segments were productive about 87% or about 30% of the time. CMV antigen specificity of three CMV-associated chains was confirmed in vitro.

The CDR3 extends over 13 amino acids. Germline values: CDR1 SGHDT, CDR2 YYEEEE. Trimming took 1 base from V and 5 from J, leaving 9 bases between them. The PCR used 60 Vbeta and 13 Jbeta primers. Sequencing used immunoSEQ multiplex PCR; TCRdb keeps in-frame clones, though not all of them. The clone table shows almost 35,000 clones, with the ten largest holding about 1.9%. The chain carries TRBV5-6 and TRBJ1-2; D remains ambiguous. The clonotype originates from a woman in her thirties or forties in good health and CMV-seropositive. The sequencing sample was made of PBMCs. CDR3 loop: CASSLKTIYGYTF. CDR3 DNA: TGTGCCAGCAGCTTGAAGACAATTTATGGCTACACCTTC.